Following are 16 T cell receptor beta chains from one sample sequenced in a study of T cells after yellow fever vaccination. TCRdb reanalysed the 5' RACE reads using MiXCR and keeps one entry per CDR3 protein. Altogether around 88,000 distinct CDR3 sequences are present, less than 15% being singletons, with the ten largest covering about 22%. The sample in question was CD8+ T cells not binding an NS4B(214-222) dextramer, sorted from PBMCs, obtained approximately 22 days after the first yellow fever vaccination. These receptors originate from a man younger than 35 who received the YFV17D yellow fever vaccine.

This clonotype has only one observation. A much larger clone differs from this one at a single base, so this may be a read error. V is TRBV7-3 and J is TRBJ2-2; no reliable D call. Germline V gene sequence: CDR1 SGHTA, CDR2 FQGTGA. The CDR3 consists of 13 residues. CDR3 in DNA: TGTGCCAGCAGCGTAACGAACAACGGGGAGCTGTTTTTT. Translated: CASSVTNNGELFF.

This clonotype was detected many times. The chain is built from TRBV4-2 and TRBJ2-2; 12 positions agree with TRBD2. Per germline, CDR1 LGHNA and CDR2 YNFKEQ. The length of the CDR3 is 17 residues. Trimming took 3 bases from V and 7 from J; bases not matched to a gene: 9. In DNA, the CDR3 is TGTGCCAGCAGCCATACTAGCGGGGGGCTTGGATTCGGGGAGCTGTTTTTT. This encodes CASSHTSGGLGFGELFF.

This chain uses TRBV6-2 or TRBV6-3 with TRBJ2-3; D remains ambiguous. This CDR3 has 16 residues. V was pared by 2 bases and J by 0 bases, with 12 bases between. Germline CDR1 MNHEY, CDR2 SVGEGT. In DNA, the CDR3 is TGTGCCAGCAGTTACCCACTTGGGCGTAGCACAGATACGCAGTATTTT. Translating it yields CASSYPLGRSTDTQYF.

The V gene is TRBV5-1, the J gene TRBJ2-3, with D possibly matching TRBD2 (5 bases). The CDR3 runs to 15 residues. Per the germline V gene, CDR1 is SGHRS and CDR2 is YFSETQ. With 4 bases removed from V and 3 bases from J, the gap between germline ends came to 15 bases. The chain's CDR3 is CASSPAESGTDTQYF. The CDR3 DNA is TGCGCCAGCAGCCCCGCTGAGAGCGGAACAGATACGCAGTATTTT.

The chain employs TRBV7-9 and TRBJ1-1; D is unclear. The CDR3 spans 12 residues. Germline V gene sequence: CDR1 SEHNR, CDR2 FQNEAQ (reference sequence). Trimming removed 5 bases from V and 7 bases from J, with 11 bases in between. This chain's CDR3 is CASSAGVNEAFF. Written as DNA, the CDR3 is TGTGCCAGCAGCGCCGGGGTAAATGAAGCTTTCTTT.

In its sample, this clonotype was seen a few times. This chain links TRBV24-1 with TRBJ2-1; 7 nucleotides align to TRBD1. Germline V gene sequence: CDR1 KGHDR, CDR2 SFDVKD. This CDR3 has 14 amino acids. V was pared by 4 bases and J by 2 bases, with 1 base of the junction left unmatched. As DNA, the CDR3 is TGTGCCACCAGTGAGGGACAGACCTACAATGAGCAGTTCTTC. This codes for CATSEGQTYNEQFF.

This clonotype was found a few times. The rearrangement uses TRBV11-2 and TRBJ2-2, with TRBD2 identical over 9 bases. Germline CDR1 and CDR2: SGHAT and FQNNGV. The CDR3 runs to 17 residues. The V segment lost 6 bases and the J segment 8 bases; nucleotides outside the gene matches: 16. CDR3 nucleotides: TGTGCCAGCAGTTTAATCCCCGGCGGGGGGGCCAGGGGGGAGCTGTTTTTT. This sequence encodes CASSLIPGGGARGELFF.

The chain couples TRBV11-2 to TRBJ2-7; tentative D call: TRBD2 (5 bases). The ends were cut back, 3 bases at V and 4 bases at J, with 10 bases in the middle. CDR3 size: 13 residues. The germline CDR1 and CDR2 sequences are SGHAT and FQNNGV. DNA of the CDR3: TGTGCCAGCAGCTTGGGGAGCCTGTACGAGCAGTACGTC. The encoded protein is CASSLGSLYEQYV.

The chain carries TRBV5-4 and TRBJ1-1, with TRBD1 as a possible D gene (5 bases). The germline V gene has CDR1 SGHNT and CDR2 YYREEE (reference sequence). The CDR3 is made up of 12 amino acids. V lost 5 bases to trimming and J lost 8 bases, with 13 bases between them. This CDR3 is CASRSTRGEAFF. The CDR3 nucleotides are TGTGCCAGCAGATCCACACGGGGGGAAGCTTTCTTT.

This chain connects TRBV3-1 to TRBJ2-7; perhaps D is TRBD1 or TRBD2 (5 bases each). V lost 1 base and J lost 3, with 16 bases in between. This CDR3 comprises 16 residues. Germline values: CDR1 LGHDT, CDR2 YNNKEL (reference sequence). The CDR3 region is CASSQGATGRHYEQYF. CDR3 DNA: TGTGCCAGCAGCCAAGGTGCGACGGGGCGCCACTACGAGCAGTACTTC.

The CDR3 DNA sequence: TGTGCCAGCAGCGCTGAGGGGGCGGGGGAGCAGTACTTC. This gives the protein CASSAEGAGEQYF. V is TRBV9 and J is TRBJ2-7, with D maybe TRBD1 (7 bases). Germline V CDR1 and CDR2: SGDLS, YYNGEE. V gave up 3 bases and J gave up 7 bases, with 14 bases separating them. This CDR3 is 13 amino acids long.

This clonotype was seen only a few times. The rearrangement uses TRBV4-3 and TRBJ2-2, with D possibly matching TRBD1 (5 bases). Germline values: CDR1 LGHNA, CDR2 YSLEER. The V and J ends lost 0 bases and 6 bases respectively, with 14 bases between them. The CDR3 loop spans 16 amino acids. The CDR3 nucleotides are TGCGCCAGCAGCCAAGATAGTCAGGGCTGGGCCGGGGAGCTGTTTTTT. This translates into CASSQDSQGWAGELFF.

This clonotype was found a few times. This chain links TRBV29-1 with TRBJ1-1; D is perhaps TRBD1 (5 bases). Germline V gene sequence: CDR1 SQVTM, CDR2 ANQGSEA. The CDR3 sequence is 14 residues long. V shed 3 bases and J shed 2 bases, with 13 bases lying between them. Here the CDR3 DNA reads TGCAGCGTTGACCAACAAGACAGAAACACTGAAGCTTTCTTT. As protein: CSVDQQDRNTEAFF.

This clonotype was counted only a few times. A read error may account for a junction end that differs from germline. V and J are TRBV7-9 and TRBJ2-1; no clear D. The CDR3 runs to 9 residues. Germline lookup yields CDR1 SEHNR and CDR2 FQNEAQ (reference sequence). The DNA for the CDR3 is TGTGCCAGCAGCTTATCCGGGCTCTTC. It yields the protein CASSLSGLF.

This clonotype was counted only a few times. CDR3 amino acids: CASSWRDTEAFF. The CDR3 nucleotides are TGTGCCAGCAGCTGGAGGGACACTGAAGCTTTCTTT. V gene TRBV7-9 combines with J gene TRBJ1-1; D not certain. With 4 bases removed from V and 3 bases from J, the gap between germline ends came to 6 bases. Germline CDR1 is SEHNR and CDR2 is FQNEAQ (reference sequence). The CDR3 contains 12 residues.

This clonotype was counted between two and nine times. V is TRBV12-3 or TRBV12-4 and J is TRBJ2-1; 7 nucleotides align to TRBD2. CDR3 size: 14 residues. V trimming: 3 bases; J trimming: 8 bases; junction bases outside the gene matches: 7. The CDR3 reads CASSLWTSTHEQFF. CDR3 DNA sequence: TGTGCCAGCAGTTTGTGGACTAGTACTCATGAGCAGTTCTTC.